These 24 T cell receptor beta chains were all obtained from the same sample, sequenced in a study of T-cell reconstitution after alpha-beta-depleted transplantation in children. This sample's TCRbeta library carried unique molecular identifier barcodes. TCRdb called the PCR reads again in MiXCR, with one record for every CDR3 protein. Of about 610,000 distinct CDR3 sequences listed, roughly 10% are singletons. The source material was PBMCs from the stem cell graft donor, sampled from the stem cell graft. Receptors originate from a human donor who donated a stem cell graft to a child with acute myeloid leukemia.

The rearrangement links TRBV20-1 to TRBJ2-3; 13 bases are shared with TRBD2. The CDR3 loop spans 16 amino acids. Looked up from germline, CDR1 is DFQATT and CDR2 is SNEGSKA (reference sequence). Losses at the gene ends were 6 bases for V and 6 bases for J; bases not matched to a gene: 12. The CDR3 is CSALPWTSGSRDTQYF. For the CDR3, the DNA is TGCAGTGCCCTTCCGTGGACTAGCGGGAGTCGGGATACGCAGTATTTT.

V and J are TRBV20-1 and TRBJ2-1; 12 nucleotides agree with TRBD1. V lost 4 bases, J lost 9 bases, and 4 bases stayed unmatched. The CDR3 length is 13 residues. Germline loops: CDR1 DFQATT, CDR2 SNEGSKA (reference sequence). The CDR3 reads CSATGQGASEQFF. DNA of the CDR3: TGCAGTGCTACGGGACAGGGGGCAAGTGAGCAGTTCTTC.

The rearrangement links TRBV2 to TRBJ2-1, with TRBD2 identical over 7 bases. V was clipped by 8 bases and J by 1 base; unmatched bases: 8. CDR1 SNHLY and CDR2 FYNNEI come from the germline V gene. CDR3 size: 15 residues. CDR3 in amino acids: CASGLLASSYNEQFF. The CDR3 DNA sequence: TGTGCCAGCGGGTTACTAGCGTCTTCCTACAATGAGCAGTTCTTC.

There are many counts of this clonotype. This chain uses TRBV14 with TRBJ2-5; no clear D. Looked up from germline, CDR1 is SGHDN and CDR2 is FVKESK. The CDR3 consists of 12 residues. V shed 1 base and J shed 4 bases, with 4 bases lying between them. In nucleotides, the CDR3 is TGTGCCAGCAGCCAAGTCCGAGAGACCCAGTACTTC. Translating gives CASSQVRETQYF.

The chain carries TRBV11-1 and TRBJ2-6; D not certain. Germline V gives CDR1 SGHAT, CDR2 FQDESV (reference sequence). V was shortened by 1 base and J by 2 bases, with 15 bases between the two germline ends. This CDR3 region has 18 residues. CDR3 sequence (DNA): TGTGCCAGCAGCTTAGGTGGACCCCAAGACGCTGGGGCCAACGTCCTGACTTTC. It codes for CASSLGGPQDAGANVLTF.

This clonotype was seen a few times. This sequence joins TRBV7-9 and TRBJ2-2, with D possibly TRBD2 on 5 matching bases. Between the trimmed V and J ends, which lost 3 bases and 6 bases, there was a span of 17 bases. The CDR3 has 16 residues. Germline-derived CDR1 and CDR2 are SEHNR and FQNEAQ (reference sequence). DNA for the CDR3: TGTGCCAGCAGCTTTCGGGATGGGAAAGCCCCCGGGGAGCTGTTTTTT. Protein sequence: CASSFRDGKAPGELFF.

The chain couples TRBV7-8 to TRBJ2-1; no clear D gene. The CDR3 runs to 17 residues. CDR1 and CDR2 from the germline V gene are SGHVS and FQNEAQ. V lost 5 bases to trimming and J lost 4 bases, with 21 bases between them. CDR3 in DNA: TGTGCCAGCAGCCCTCAGGCGGTGGGCGATCGTTACAATGAGCAGTTCTTC. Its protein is CASSPQAVGDRYNEQFF.

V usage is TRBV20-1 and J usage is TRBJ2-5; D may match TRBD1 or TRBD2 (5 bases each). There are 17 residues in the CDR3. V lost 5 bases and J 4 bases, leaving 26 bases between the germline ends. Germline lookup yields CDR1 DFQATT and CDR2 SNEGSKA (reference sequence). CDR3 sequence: CSAPARNAGQGGETQYF. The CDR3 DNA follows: TGCAGTGCTCCCGCCCGCAATGCAGGGCAAGGAGGAGAGACCCAGTACTTC.

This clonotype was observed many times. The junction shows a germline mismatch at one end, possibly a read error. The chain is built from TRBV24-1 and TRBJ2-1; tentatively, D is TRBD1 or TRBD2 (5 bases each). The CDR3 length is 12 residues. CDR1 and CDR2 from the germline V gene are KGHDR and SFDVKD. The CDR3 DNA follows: TGTGCCACCAGTGATCGACCCGGGACCTCGCACTTC. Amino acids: CATSDRPGTSHF.

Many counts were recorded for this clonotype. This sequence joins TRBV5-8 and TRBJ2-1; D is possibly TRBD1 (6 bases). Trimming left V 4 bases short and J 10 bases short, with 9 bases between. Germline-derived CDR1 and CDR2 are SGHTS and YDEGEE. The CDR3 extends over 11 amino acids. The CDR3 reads CASSGGQEQFF. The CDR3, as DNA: TGTGCCAGCAGCGGCGGACAGGAGCAGTTCTTC.

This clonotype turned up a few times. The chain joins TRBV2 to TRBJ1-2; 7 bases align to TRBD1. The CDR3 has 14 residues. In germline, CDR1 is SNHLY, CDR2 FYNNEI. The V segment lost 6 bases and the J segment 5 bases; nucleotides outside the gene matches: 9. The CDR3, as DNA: TGTGCCAGCAGAATACAGGGACAGCGGTATGGCTACACCTTC. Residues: CASRIQGQRYGYTF.

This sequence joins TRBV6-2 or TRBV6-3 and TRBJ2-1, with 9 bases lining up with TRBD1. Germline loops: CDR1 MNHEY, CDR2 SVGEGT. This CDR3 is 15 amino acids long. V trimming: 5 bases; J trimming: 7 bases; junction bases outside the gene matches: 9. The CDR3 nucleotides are TGTGCCAGCAGTGCTGCTGGGACAGGGTTTAATGAGCAGTTCTTC. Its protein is CASSAAGTGFNEQFF.

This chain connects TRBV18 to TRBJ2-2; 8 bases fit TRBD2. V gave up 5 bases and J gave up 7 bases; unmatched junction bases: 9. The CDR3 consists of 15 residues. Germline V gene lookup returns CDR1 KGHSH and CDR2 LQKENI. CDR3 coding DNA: TGTGCCAGCTCAAAAATGACTAGCGAAATCGGGGAGCTGTTTTTT. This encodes CASSKMTSEIGELFF.

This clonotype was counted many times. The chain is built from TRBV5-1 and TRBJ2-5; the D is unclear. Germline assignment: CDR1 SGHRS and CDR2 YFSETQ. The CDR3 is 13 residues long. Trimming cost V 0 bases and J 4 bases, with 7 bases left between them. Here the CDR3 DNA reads TGCGCCAGCAGCTTGGCCGTTCTAGAGACCCAGTACTTC. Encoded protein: CASSLAVLETQYF.

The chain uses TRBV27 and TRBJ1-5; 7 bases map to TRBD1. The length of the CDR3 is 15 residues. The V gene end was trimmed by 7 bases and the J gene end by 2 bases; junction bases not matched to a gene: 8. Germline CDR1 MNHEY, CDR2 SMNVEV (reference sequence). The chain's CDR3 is CASTPTGWGNQPQHF. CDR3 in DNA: TGTGCCAGCACCCCGACAGGGTGGGGCAATCAGCCCCAGCATTTT.

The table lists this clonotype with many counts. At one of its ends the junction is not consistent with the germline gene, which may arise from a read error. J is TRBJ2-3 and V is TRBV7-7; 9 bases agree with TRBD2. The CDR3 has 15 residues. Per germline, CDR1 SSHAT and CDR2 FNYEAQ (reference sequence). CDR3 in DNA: TGTGCTAGCAGCTTAGAAGCGGGAGGACCAGATACGCAGTATTTT. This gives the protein CASSLEAGGPDTQYF.

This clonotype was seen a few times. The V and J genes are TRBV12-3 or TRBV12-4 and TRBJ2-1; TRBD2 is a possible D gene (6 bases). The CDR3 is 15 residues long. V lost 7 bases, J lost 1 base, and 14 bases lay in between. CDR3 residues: CASTLGGKSYNEQFF. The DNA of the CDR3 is TGTGCCAGCACCCTTGGGGGGAAGTCCTACAATGAGCAGTTCTTC.

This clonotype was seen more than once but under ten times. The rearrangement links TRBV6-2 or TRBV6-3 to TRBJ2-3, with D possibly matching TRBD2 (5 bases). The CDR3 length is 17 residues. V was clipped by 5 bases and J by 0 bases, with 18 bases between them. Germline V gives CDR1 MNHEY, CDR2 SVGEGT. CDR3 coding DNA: TGTGCCAGCAGTAACCCGGTAGACTACCATAGCACAGATACGCAGTATTTT. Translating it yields CASSNPVDYHSTDTQYF.

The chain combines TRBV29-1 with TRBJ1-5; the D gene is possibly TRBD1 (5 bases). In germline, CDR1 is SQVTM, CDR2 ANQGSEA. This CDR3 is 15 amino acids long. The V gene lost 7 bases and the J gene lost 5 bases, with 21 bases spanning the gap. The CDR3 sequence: CSASLGQNWDQPQHF. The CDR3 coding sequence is TGCAGCGCCTCTTTGGGGCAGAATTGGGATCAGCCCCAGCATTTT.

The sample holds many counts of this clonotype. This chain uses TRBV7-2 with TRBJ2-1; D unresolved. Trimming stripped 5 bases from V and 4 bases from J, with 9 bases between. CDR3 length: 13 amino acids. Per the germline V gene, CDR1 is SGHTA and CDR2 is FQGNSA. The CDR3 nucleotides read TGTGCCAGCAGCCAACCGTTTTACAATGAGCAGTTCTTC. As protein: CASSQPFYNEQFF.

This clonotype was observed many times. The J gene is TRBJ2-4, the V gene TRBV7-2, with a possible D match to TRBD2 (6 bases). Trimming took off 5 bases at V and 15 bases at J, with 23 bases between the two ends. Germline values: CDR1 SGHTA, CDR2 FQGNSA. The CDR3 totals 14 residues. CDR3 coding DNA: TGTGCCAGCAGCGCTCCCGCCGGGGCGGGATTGCTGTACTTC. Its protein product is CASSAPAGAGLLYF. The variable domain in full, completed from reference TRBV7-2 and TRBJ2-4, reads GAGVSQSPSNKVTEKGKDVELRCDPISGHTALYWYRQSLGQGLEFLIYFQGNSAPDKSGLPSDRFSAERTGGSVSTLTIQRTQQEDSAVYLCASSAPAGAGLLYFGAGTRLSVL.

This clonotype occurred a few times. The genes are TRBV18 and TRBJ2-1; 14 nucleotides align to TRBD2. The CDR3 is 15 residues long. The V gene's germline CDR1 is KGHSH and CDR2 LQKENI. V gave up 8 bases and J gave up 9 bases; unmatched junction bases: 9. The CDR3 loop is CASHGTSGSVGEQFF. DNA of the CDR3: TGTGCCAGCCATGGGACTAGCGGGAGTGTAGGTGAGCAGTTCTTC.

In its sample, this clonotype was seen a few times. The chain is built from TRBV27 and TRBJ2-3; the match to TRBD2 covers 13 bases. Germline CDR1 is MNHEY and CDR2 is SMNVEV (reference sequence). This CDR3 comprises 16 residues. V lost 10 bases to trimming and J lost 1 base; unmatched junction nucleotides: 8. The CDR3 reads CATRTSGSEGTDTQYF. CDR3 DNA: TGTGCCACCCGGACTAGCGGGAGCGAGGGCACAGATACGCAGTATTTT.

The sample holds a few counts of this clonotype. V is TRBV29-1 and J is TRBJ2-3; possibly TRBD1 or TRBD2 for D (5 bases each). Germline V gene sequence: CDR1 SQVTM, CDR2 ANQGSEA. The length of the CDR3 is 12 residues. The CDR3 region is CSSGRPTDTQYF. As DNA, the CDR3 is TGCAGTTCGGGACGGCCCACAGATACGCAGTATTTT.